This entry lists 18 T cell receptor beta chains sequenced from one sample in a study of CD8 T cells in ankylosing spondylitis. TCRdb reprocessed the 5' RACE reads via MiXCR and lists one record per CDR3 protein. The table records more than 400,000 distinct CDR3 sequences, approximately 5% of them present only once. Study-level findings and limits: Seemingly distinctive of ankylosing spondylitis blood was a TCR beta motif formed by eight highly homologous variants.

No antigen has been identified for these receptors. The sequenced sample consisted of blood, either unsorted or a sorted T cell fraction (not recorded which). The receptors were sampled from a male donor with ankylosing spondylitis.

This clonotype was detected a few times. The chain has TRBV5-1 and TRBJ1-2; D perhaps matches TRBD1 (5 bases). Trimming took 4 bases from V and 3 from J, leaving 16 bases between them. CDR1 is SGHRS, CDR2 YFSETQ, per germline. There are 15 residues in the CDR3. CDR3 coding DNA: TGCGCCAGCAGCCGCCGCGGCGGGGCGGACTATGGCTACACCTTC. Residues: CASSRRGGADYGYTF.

There are many counts of this clonotype. V is TRBV6-1 and J is TRBJ2-2, with TRBD1 matching 7 bases. The CDR3 loop spans 13 amino acids. The V gene's germline CDR1 is MNHNS and CDR2 SASEGT. The trim removed 4 bases at V and 6 bases at J, leaving 2 bases unmatched. DNA for the CDR3: TGTGCCAGCAGTGGACAGGGCGCCGGGGAGCTGTTTTTT. It codes for CASSGQGAGELFF.

The CDR3 region is CASSYSLSRGELFF. The CDR3 DNA sequence: TGTGCCAGCAGTTACTCTTTATCGAGAGGGGAGCTGTTTTTT. The chain combines TRBV6-5 with TRBJ2-2, with no clear D. This CDR3 has 14 amino acids. Trimming shortened V by 0 bases and J by 8 bases, and 10 bases separated the two germline ends. Germline V lookup: CDR1 MNHEY, CDR2 SVGAGI.

The table lists this clonotype with many counts. The genes are TRBV5-5 and TRBJ1-1, with TRBD1 matching over 7 bases. V was pared by 0 bases and J by 8 bases, with 1 base of the junction left unmatched. CDR1 and CDR2 from the germline V gene are SGHKS and YYEKEE (reference sequence). The CDR3 consists of 12 residues. The CDR3 bases are TGTGCCAGCAGCTTGGGGGACAGAGAAGCTTTCTTT. Protein product: CASSLGDREAFF.

This clonotype was seen many times. The chain combines TRBV21-1 with TRBJ2-7; TRBD1, the table's D call, was not compared with the DNA. TRBV21-1 is tagged as a pseudogene. The CDR3 loop spans 14 amino acids. The CDR3 nucleotides are TGTGCCAGCAGCAGCACAGGGGTCTCCTACGAGCAGTACTTC. It specifies CASSSTGVSYEQYF.

This clonotype was seen at least ten times. The chain couples TRBV7-2 to TRBJ2-1, with TRBD1 identical over 10 bases. CDR3 size: 15 residues. The trim removed 4 bases at V and 3 bases at J, leaving 3 bases unmatched. From germline, CDR1 is SGHTA and CDR2 FQGNSA. CDR3 sequence: CASSYDRGLYNEQFF. Here the CDR3 DNA reads TGTGCCAGCAGCTACGACAGGGGGCTCTACAATGAGCAGTTCTTC.

This chain uses TRBV6-2 or TRBV6-3 with TRBJ2-1, with 8 bases aligning to TRBD2. Germline trimming cut 5 bases from V and 4 bases from J; bases unmatched to any gene: 7. Germline-derived CDR1 and CDR2 are MNHEY and SVGEGT. This CDR3 spans 15 amino acids. Here the CDR3 reads CASSPQSGRYNEQFF. The CDR3 DNA reads TGTGCCAGCAGTCCCCAGAGCGGGAGATACAATGAGCAGTTCTTC.

This clonotype was picked up many times. The chain has TRBV6-4 and TRBJ1-5; maybe TRBD1 (6 bases). Per germline, CDR1 MRHNA and CDR2 SNTAGT. V lost 2 bases to trimming and J lost 1 base, with 9 bases between them. This CDR3 comprises 15 residues. The DNA of the CDR3 is TGTGCCAGCAGTGACCACAGGGCGAGCAATCAGCCCCAGCATTTT. Translating it yields CASSDHRASNQPQHF.

For this clonotype: Given a much more abundant clone one base away, this may be a read error. V usage is TRBV5-1 and J usage is TRBJ2-1; 10 positions match TRBD2. Trimming at V came to 9 bases and at J to 7 bases, leaving 7 bases not matched to a gene. Germline V gene data show CDR1 as SGHRS and CDR2 as YFSETQ. This CDR3 has 13 residues. The CDR3: CATKAGGENEQFF. The CDR3 region has the DNA TGCGCCACCAAAGCGGGAGGGGAGAATGAGCAGTTCTTC.

A few counts support this clonotype. The rearrangement joins TRBV6-5 to TRBJ1-4; tentative D call: TRBD1 (6 bases). The V end was cut by 0 bases, the J end by 7 bases, with 12 bases between. CDR1 and CDR2 from the germline V gene are MNHEY and SVGAGI. The CDR3 spans 15 residues. CDR3 protein: CASSYSGHRSEKLFF. The CDR3 nucleotides are TGTGCCAGCAGTTACTCGGGACACCGGTCTGAAAAACTGTTTTTT.

This clonotype has a count of ten or more. V gene TRBV20-1 combines with J gene TRBJ2-3; D is unclear. This CDR3 contains 11 residues. The germline gives CDR1 DFQATT, CDR2 SNEGSKA (reference sequence). V was pared by 2 bases and J by 1 base, with 1 base between. DNA for the CDR3: TGCAGTGCTAGACGCACAGATACGCAGTATTTT. This sequence encodes CSARRTDTQYF.

The table lists this clonotype with many counts. The chain is built from TRBV4-3 and TRBJ2-7; D possibly corresponds to TRBD2 (6 bases). The CDR3 extends over 16 amino acids. V was clipped by 0 bases and J by 2 bases, with 14 bases between them. Germline V gene data show CDR1 as LGHNA and CDR2 as YSLEER. The CDR3 nucleotides read TGCGCCAGCAGCCAAGATAAAGGAGCGGGCCCCTACGAGCAGTACTTC. It yields the protein CASSQDKGAGPYEQYF.

This clonotype was observed many times. The chain uses TRBV27 and TRBJ2-3, with D perhaps matching TRBD2 (5 bases). This CDR3 is built from 14 residues. V shed 5 bases and J shed 6 bases, with 15 bases lying between them. Germline V lookup: CDR1 MNHEY, CDR2 SMNVEV (reference sequence). DNA of the CDR3: TGTGCCAGCAGTATTATCCCGGGGTCCGATACGCAGTATTTT. Translating it yields CASSIIPGSDTQYF.

This clonotype was found many times. The V and J genes are TRBV7-9 and TRBJ2-2; 7 nucleotides line up with TRBD2. CDR1 SEHNR and CDR2 FQNEAQ come from the germline V gene (reference sequence). This CDR3 is built from 17 residues. V shed 2 bases and J 6 bases; nucleotides not matched to a gene: 12. The CDR3 nucleotides read TGTGCCAGCAGCTTACGGAGTCTAGCGGCGTCGGCCGGGGAGCTGTTTTTT. Translated, it gives CASSLRSLAASAGELFF.

This clonotype was counted many times. The chain is built from TRBV29-1 and TRBJ2-5; D gene ambiguous. In germline, CDR1 is SQVTM, CDR2 ANQGSEA. The CDR3 contains 13 residues. V was clipped by 5 bases and J by 2 bases, with 12 bases between them. CDR3 protein: CSVRRVQQETQYF. CDR3 DNA sequence: TGCAGCGTTCGTCGGGTGCAGCAAGAGACCCAGTACTTC.

In its sample, this clonotype was seen many times. CDR3 bases: TGCGCCAGCAGCCGGGACAGGGGACATGTCGACGAGCAGTACTTC. Amino acid sequence: CASSRDRGHVDEQYF. V usage is TRBV4-3 and J usage is TRBJ2-7; 10 bases are shared with TRBD1. Germline V lookup: CDR1 LGHNA, CDR2 YSLEER. This CDR3 has 15 amino acids. V lost 4 bases to trimming and J lost 5 bases; unmatched junction nucleotides: 8.

This clonotype was seen at least ten times. This chain connects TRBV6-1 to TRBJ2-7, with TRBD2 identical over 8 bases. J lost 3 bases, V lost 10 bases, and 11 bases had no gene match. The CDR3 runs to 14 residues. Looked up from germline, CDR1 is MNHNS and CDR2 is SASEGT. The CDR3 bases are TGTGCCACCGCGGGGCAGCGGGGGTACTACGAGCAGTACTTC. Translating gives CATAGQRGYYEQYF.

The rearrangement joins TRBV6-1 to TRBJ2-3; 7 positions agree with TRBD1. In germline, CDR1 is MNHNS, CDR2 SASEGT. Trimming cost V 6 bases and J 4 bases; bases outside gene matches: 7. The length of the CDR3 is 14 residues. As DNA, the CDR3 is TGTGCCAGCAGCAGACAGGGTATCGCAGATACGCAGTATTTT. Translating gives CASSRQGIADTQYF.